The present TCR beta chain was sequenced within a study of cytomegalovirus exposure and HLA in healthy donors. CDR1 and CDR2 from the germline V gene are SNHLY and FYNNEI. CDR3 length equals 16 residues. The ends were cut back, 4 bases at V and 3 bases at J, with 15 bases in the middle. Study-wide points: Later analysis associated a missense DCLRE1C variant with TCR beta V- and J-gene trimming. For most TCR beta V segments, an earlier analysis put the productive rate at about 87% or about 30% of the time. Later, an analysis showed that TCR beta chains associated with HLA were more clonally expanded than others that were equally common.

Many counts were recorded for this clone. Its specificity is unknown. The study ran its PCR with 60 Vbeta and 13 Jbeta primers. Clones were sequenced by immunoSEQ multiplex PCR, and TCRdb holds only the in-frame ones, with some missing. The sample comprises around 130,000 clones, 75% to 85% of which are singletons, and 3% to 4% rests with the top ten. This chain connects TRBV2 to TRBJ1-4, with a tentative D call TRBD1 (5 bases). The receptor was isolated from a woman aged 40 to 50 in good health and CMV-seronegative. The specimen sequenced was PBMCs. Here the CDR3 reads CASSGAQGLSNEKLFF. CDR3 coding DNA: TGTGCCAGCAGTGGGGCCCAGGGCTTGTCTAATGAAAAACTGTTTTTT.